Listed below are T cell receptor beta chains from one sample, sequenced in a study of blood T cells in healthy people across ages. TCRdb reanalysed the 5' RACE reads using MiXCR and keeps one entry per CDR3 protein. The sample consists of approximately 800,000 distinct CDR3 sequences, approximately 53% of them appearing once. Sequencing was performed on blood. These receptor sequences come from a man at least 80 years old in good health. Both conserved end residues are part of each CDR3. The D gene is left open where the match is weak. A clone size is listed for some rows: how often the clone was seen (once, few, many), or a class if it is expanded.

DNA,CDR3,size,J,V,D
TGTGCCAGCAGCTTAGTTCCGGGAGAAGATTCACCCCCCCACTTT,CASSLVPGEDSPPHF,-,TRBJ1-6,TRBV7-6,-
TGTGCCAGCAGTGAACTGGGAAACTATGGCTACACCTTC,CASSELGNYGYTF,once,TRBJ1-2,TRBV2,-
TGCAGTGCTAGTGGGCCCCGACTTGACAGAAATGAAAAACTGTTTTTT,CSASGPRLDRNEKLFF,-,TRBJ1-4,TRBV20-1,-
TGCGCCAGCAGCCCCTTTGTTGCATCTGGCAGGGGACGCACAGATACGCAGTATTTT,CASSPFVASGRGRTDTQYF,-,TRBJ2-3,TRBV5-1,-
TGTGCCAGCAGCTTACCCCCGGGACTAGCGGAAGGATACGCGTATTTT,CASSLPPGLAEGYAYF,few,TRBJ2-3,TRBV7-8,TRBD2
TGTGCCAGCAGTCAGGGACTAGCATTTTACAATGAGCAGTTCTTC,CASSQGLAFYNEQFF,-,TRBJ2-1,TRBV6-2/TRBV6-3,TRBD2
TGCAGTGCTTTGGGACTAGCGGGAGTTATCTACAATGAGCAGTTCTTC,CSALGLAGVIYNEQFF,-,TRBJ2-1,TRBV20-1,TRBD2
TGTGCCAGCAGCTTTATTTCGGCTAGCCCTGATACGCAGTATTTT,CASSFISASPDTQYF,-,TRBJ2-3,TRBV7-3,-
TGTGCCAGCATGCTAGCGGGAGGCTTTAACAATGAGCAGTTCTTC,CASMLAGGFNNEQFF,few,TRBJ2-1,TRBV7-9,TRBD2
TGCAGCGCCCTAGGACAGGGGGAAGCTGTTTACGAGCAGTACTTC,CSALGQGEAVYEQYF,few,TRBJ2-7,TRBV29-1,TRBD1
TGCGCCAGCAGCGCGGGACAGCGAGCGGAGACCCAGTACTTC,CASSAGQRAETQYF,-,TRBJ2-5,TRBV5-1,-
TGTGCCAGCGAAGCGGGCCCTTCCTACGAGCAGTACTTC,CASEAGPSYEQYF,few,TRBJ2-7,TRBV28,-
TGTGCCAGCAGGAGACTAGCCGGGGAGCTGTTTTTT,CASRRLAGELFF,-,TRBJ2-2,TRBV6-5,-
TGTGCCAGCAGTTCACTCCCGGGGACTAGCGGCCCCCAAGAGACCCAGTACTTC,CASSSLPGTSGPQETQYF,-,TRBJ2-5,TRBV28,TRBD2
TGTGCCAGCAGCGCCCCTAGCGGGAGAGGAAATGAGCAGTTCTTC,CASSAPSGRGNEQFF,-,TRBJ2-1,TRBV7-2,TRBD2
TGTGCCACCAGTGATCCCGGGACAGGGCTAGCCGAGCAGTACTTC,CATSDPGTGLAEQYF,-,TRBJ2-7,TRBV24-1,TRBD1
TGCAGCAGCGTCAAGAACACTGAAGCTTTCTTT,CSSVKNTEAFF,-,TRBJ1-1,TRBV29-1,-
TGTGCCTGCGGGACTAGCGGGACCGAGCAGTACTTC,CACGTSGTEQYF,-,TRBJ2-7,TRBV3-1,TRBD2
TGTGCCAGCAGTTTAAGGACAGGGCCTCAAGAGACCCAGTACTTC,CASSLRTGPQETQYF,-,TRBJ2-5,TRBV27,TRBD1
TGTGCCAGCTGGGGACCTTACAATGAGCAGTTCTTC,CASWGPYNEQFF,few,TRBJ2-1,TRBV12-3/TRBV12-4,-
TGCAGTGCTTGGACAGGGGCCGACACTGAAGCTTTCTTT,CSAWTGADTEAFF,-,TRBJ1-1,TRBV20-1,TRBD1
TGTGCCAGCAGCTTAGCTCCGGGACTGGAATGGGCTAATGAGCAGTTCTTC,CASSLAPGLEWANEQFF,few,TRBJ2-1,TRBV7-6,-
TGTGCCAGCAGCTTAAATGGAGACACACATGAAAAACTGTTTTTT,CASSLNGDTHEKLFF,-,TRBJ1-4,TRBV13,-
TGTGCCAGCAGTCGCCCAGGGGGCTTAGGCGGGGTCAACGTCCTGACTTTC,CASSRPGGLGGVNVLTF,-,TRBJ2-6,TRBV27,TRBD1
TGCAGTGCTAGAGGGCGGGGGCGGTTCAATCAGCCCCAGCATTTT,CSARGRGRFNQPQHF,once,TRBJ1-5,TRBV20-1,-
TGTGCCAGCAGCATTGGACAGGCCTCCTACGAGCAGTACTTC,CASSIGQASYEQYF,few,TRBJ2-7,TRBV7-2,TRBD1
TGCAGCGTTAGGGGAGGGGTGGCTGAAGCTTTCTTT,CSVRGGVAEAFF,-,TRBJ1-1,TRBV29-1,-
TGTGCCAGCAGCCGCGGGGCAGGACAGGGCCCCGATACGCAGTATTTT,CASSRGAGQGPDTQYF,-,TRBJ2-3,TRBV7-9,TRBD1
TGCGCCAGCAGCCAAGGGCAATTGGGACTAGCCAAAAACATTCAGTACTTC,CASSQGQLGLAKNIQYF,-,TRBJ2-4,TRBV4-1,-
TGCGCCAGCAGCGGAACTACAGATACGCAGTATTTT,CASSGTTDTQYF,few,TRBJ2-3,TRBV5-1,-
TGTGCCAGCAGTTTAGCGCTGAGCCGCAATCAGCCCCAGCATTTT,CASSLALSRNQPQHF,-,TRBJ1-5,TRBV12-3/TRBV12-4,-
TGTGCCAGCAGCCCTTTCTGGGAGGGAGGGTACAATGAGCAGTTCTTC,CASSPFWEGGYNEQFF,-,TRBJ2-1,TRBV7-2,TRBD2
TGTGCCAGCAGCGACCCCGGGGGAGTAGCCAAAAACATTCAGTACTTC,CASSDPGGVAKNIQYF,-,TRBJ2-4,TRBV9,-
TGTGCCAGCAGCCCGCATTGGGGGCCGCTCTCTGAAGCTTTCTTT,CASSPHWGPLSEAFF,once,TRBJ1-1,TRBV7-2,-
TGCAGTGCGACTCGCCCCGGGGCCAAAAACATTCAGTACTTC,CSATRPGAKNIQYF,-,TRBJ2-4,TRBV20-1,-
TGCAGTGCTAGAGCTCCGGGAGGGGTAGCGGAGTACAATGAGCAGTTCTTC,CSARAPGGVAEYNEQFF,-,TRBJ2-1,TRBV20-1,TRBD2
TGCAGTGCTAGCGACCCAACGACAGGAGCCTACGAGCAGTACTTC,CSASDPTTGAYEQYF,-,TRBJ2-7,TRBV20-1,-
TGCGCCAGCAGCGTCCAAGCGGGAGAGAGGTACGAGCAGTACTTC,CASSVQAGERYEQYF,-,TRBJ2-7,TRBV5-1,TRBD2
TGTGCCAGCAGCGACAGGGTTCGAGAGCAGTACTTC,CASSDRVREQYF,-,TRBJ2-7,TRBV6-5,TRBD1
TGTGCCAGCAGTTTATTGGGGGTCTCTGGGGCCAACGTCCTGACTTTC,CASSLLGVSGANVLTF,few,TRBJ2-6,TRBV28,-
TGCAGTGCTAGAGCGGGACAGGGGGGAACTGAAGCTTTCTTT,CSARAGQGGTEAFF,-,TRBJ1-1,TRBV20-1,TRBD1
TGTGCCACCACTAGGACAGGGGATGTGACAGATACGCAGTATTTT,CATTRTGDVTDTQYF,few,TRBJ2-3,TRBV24-1,TRBD1
TGTGCCAGCAGCCCGCAGCTAACGGGAGAAAAACTGTTTTTT,CASSPQLTGEKLFF,-,TRBJ1-4,TRBV7-9,-
TGTGCCAGCAGGCTCACAGGATCCTCCTACAATGAGCAGTACTTC,CASRLTGSSYNEQYF,-,TRBJ2-7,TRBV2,-
TGTGCCAGCTCACCACGTCAGGTGGCCTACGAGCAGTACTTC,CASSPRQVAYEQYF,-,TRBJ2-7,TRBV18,-
TGTGCCAGCAGCGCAAGGGGATCAGGAGGTCCTGGCTACACCTTC,CASSARGSGGPGYTF,-,TRBJ1-2,TRBV9,-
TGTGCCAGCAGCTACCAACTAGCGGGATACGAGCAGTACTTC,CASSYQLAGYEQYF,-,TRBJ2-7,TRBV5-6,TRBD2
TGCAGTGCTAGAGCAGACGGGACTAGCGGGAAGCAGTACTTC,CSARADGTSGKQYF,-,TRBJ2-5,TRBV20-1,TRBD2
TGTGCCAGCAGCCGAAGGGGGACAGACTCCTACGAGCAGTACTTC,CASSRRGTDSYEQYF,-,TRBJ2-7,TRBV5-8,TRBD1
TGTGCCAGCAAAATTAGTGGCGGGAGCTCCTACAATGAGCAGTTCTTC,CASKISGGSSYNEQFF,-,TRBJ2-1,TRBV25-1,TRBD2
TGTGCCAGCAGTGAGGGCGGGAATAACTACGAGCAGTACTTC,CASSEGGNNYEQYF,few,TRBJ2-7,TRBV25-1,-
TGTGCCAGCAGCTTAGGTGGTGGACAGGGAGGTTCACCCCTCCACTTT,CASSLGGGQGGSPLHF,many,TRBJ1-6,TRBV7-2,TRBD1
TGTGCCAGCAGCTTAGAAGGCGCTAGCAGTAGCACAGATACGCAGTATTTT,CASSLEGASSSTDTQYF,-,TRBJ2-3,TRBV7-8,-
TGTGCCAGCAGTTCCCGAGGGTACGGAAAAGAGACCCAGTACTTC,CASSSRGYGKETQYF,once,TRBJ2-5,TRBV28,-
TGTGCCAGCATGAGGGGGGGGCTAAACACTGAAGCTTTCTTT,CASMRGGLNTEAFF,-,TRBJ1-1,TRBV2,-
TGCGCCAGCAGCTTGGAGTTGAGACAGCCCAAGAGCTCCTACGAGCAGTACTTC,CASSLELRQPKSSYEQYF,-,TRBJ2-7,TRBV5-1,-
TGCAGTGCTAGGGGGATAGGCGATCAGCCCCAGCATTTT,CSARGIGDQPQHF,-,TRBJ1-5,TRBV20-1,-
TGTGCCAGCAAACGCGACAGGGGCTACGAGCAGTACTTC,CASKRDRGYEQYF,-,TRBJ2-7,TRBV2,TRBD1
TGTGCCAGCAGTGAGGAACTAGCGGGAGGGCCTTTACTTGATGAGCAGTTCTTC,CASSEELAGGPLLDEQFF,-,TRBJ2-1,TRBV2,TRBD2
TGTGCCATCAGTGAGTGGCAATCAATCACAGATACGCAGTATTTT,CAISEWQSITDTQYF,-,TRBJ2-3,TRBV10-3,-